One and the same sample provided the 11 T cell receptor beta chains below, sequenced in a study of human T cells and chemical hapten exposure. The time point here: healthy volunteer bleed at 2 weeks. Extraction of total RNA was performed on unfractionated whole blood. TCRdb recomputed calls from the RACE reads with MiXCR, one row per CDR3 protein. In the table there are over 85,000 distinct CDR3 sequences, about 8.6% of which are singletons. The sequenced sample consisted of whole blood. All receptors come from a female donor in good health. Some clones in this sample may be carry-over from other donors' samples.

This clonotype was seen more than once but under ten times. The J gene is TRBJ2-2, the V gene TRBV28, with D unresolved. Germline CDR1 MDHEN, CDR2 SYDVKM. V was cut by 6 bases and J by 5 bases, with 13 bases left in between. This CDR3 spans 14 amino acids. The CDR3 DNA follows: TGTGCCAGCAGAACTCCCCTCAAAACCGGGGAGCTGTTTTTT. The encoded protein is CASRTPLKTGELFF.

This clonotype was seen only a few times. This chain connects TRBV25-1 to TRBJ2-7, with a tentative D call TRBD1 (6 bases). The CDR3 is 14 amino acids. V was clipped by 2 bases and J by 4 bases, with 12 bases between them. Germline values: CDR1 MGHDK, CDR2 SYGVNS. The CDR3: CASSENLGAYEQYF. Written as DNA, the CDR3 is TGTGCCAGCAGTGAAAATTTGGGGGCGTACGAGCAGTACTTC.

The CDR3 region is CASSLALGTGELFF. The CDR3 nucleotides are TGTGCCAGCAGCCTGGCACTAGGCACCGGGGAGCTGTTTTTT. V and J are TRBV7-8 and TRBJ2-2; a weak D match, TRBD2 (5 bases). The CDR3 runs 14 residues. Trimming removed 5 bases from V and 4 bases from J, with 11 bases in between. Germline loops: CDR1 SGHVS, CDR2 FQNEAQ. Supplemented by reference TRBV7-8 and TRBJ2-2, the full variable domain reads GAGVSQSPRYKVAKRGQDVALRCDPISGHVSLFWYQQALGQGPEFLTYFQNEAQLDKSGLPSDRFFAERPEGSVSTLKIQRTQQEDSAVYLCASSLALGTGELFFGEGSRLTVL.

This clonotype was observed once. The junction shows a germline mismatch at one end, possibly a read error. V gene TRBV7-3 combines with J gene TRBJ2-1, with D uncertain. From germline, CDR1 is SGHTA and CDR2 FQGTGA. The CDR3 has 14 residues. DNA of the CDR3: TGTGCCGGCAGCTTAGGAATAGAGTACAATGAGCAGTTCTTC. This sequence encodes CAGSLGIEYNEQFF.

The sample holds a few counts of this clonotype. The chain uses TRBV9 and TRBJ2-5; TRBD1 or TRBD2 may be the D gene (5 bases each). In germline, CDR1 is SGDLS, CDR2 YYNGEE. Trimming shortened V by 3 bases and J by 2 bases, and 11 bases separated the two germline ends. This CDR3 is 14 amino acids long. Here the CDR3 DNA reads TGTGCCAGCAGCGAGGGACGGAATCAAGAGACCCAGTACTTC. The encoded protein is CASSEGRNQETQYF.

In this sample, this clonotype turned up a few times. The chain employs TRBV5-5 and TRBJ1-3; TRBD1 is a possible D gene (5 bases). CDR1 is SGHKS and CDR2 is YYEKEE in the germline V gene (reference sequence). Trimming shortened V by 1 base and J by 1 base, and 12 bases separated the two germline ends. The length of the CDR3 is 16 residues. In nucleotides, the CDR3 is TGTGCCAGCAGCTTGAACTTCGCAGGGTCTGGAAACACCATATATTTT. Its protein product is CASSLNFAGSGNTIYF.

The rearrangement uses TRBV7-9 and TRBJ2-7; D gene unclear. The CDR3 spans 15 residues. Germline assignment: CDR1 SEHNR and CDR2 FQNEAQ (reference sequence). The germline V and J ends were trimmed by 5 bases and 0 bases, with 14 bases remaining between them. CDR3 in amino acids: CASSAWARSSYEQYF. DNA of the CDR3: TGTGCCAGCAGCGCATGGGCGCGGAGCTCCTACGAGCAGTACTTC.

This clonotype has more than one count but fewer than ten. This chain uses TRBV7-2 with TRBJ1-3, with a possible D match to TRBD1 (5 bases). Germline loops: CDR1 SGHTA, CDR2 FQGNSA. This CDR3 contains 14 residues. The V end lost 4 bases, the J end lost 2 bases, and 9 bases lay between the germline ends. The CDR3 bases are TGTGCCAGCAGCTGGGGGACTCCTGGAAACACCATATATTTT. Its translation is CASSWGTPGNTIYF.

This clonotype has ten or more counts. V is TRBV19 and J is TRBJ2-1; 12 nucleotides line up with TRBD2. CDR1 LNHDA and CDR2 SQIVND come from the germline V gene (reference sequence). The CDR3 is made up of 16 amino acids. Trimming took 10 bases from V and 2 from J; bases not matched to a gene: 9. CDR3 bases: TGTGCCACCTCGACTAGCGGGAGACCACCCTACAATGAGCAGTTCTTC. Translated: CATSTSGRPPYNEQFF.

A few counts support this clonotype. The chain recombines TRBV2 with TRBJ1-1, with D perhaps matching TRBD1 (6 bases). Germline loops: CDR1 SNHLY, CDR2 FYNNEI. This CDR3 contains 15 residues. V dropped 6 bases and J dropped 1 base, with 15 bases sitting between them. The CDR3 here is CASSPQRGGNTEAFF. Written as DNA, the CDR3 is TGTGCCAGCAGCCCACAGAGGGGGGGGAACACTGAAGCTTTCTTT.

This clonotype turned up a few times. The chain has TRBV11-1 and TRBJ2-3, with TRBD1 identical over 7 bases. The CDR3 consists of 14 residues. With 3 bases clipped from V and 6 bases from J, the junction kept 6 bases outside the gene matches. Germline lookup yields CDR1 SGHAT and CDR2 FQDESV (reference sequence). The DNA for the CDR3 is TGTGCCAGCAGCTTCGGACAGGTGGTGGATACGCAGTATTTT. It encodes CASSFGQVVDTQYF.